The 25 T cell receptor beta chains below all came from one sample that was sequenced in a study of human T cells and chemical hapten exposure. Using its own MiXCR run on the RACE reads, TCRdb lists one record per CDR3 protein. In the table there are 60,000 to 65,000 distinct CDR3 sequences, roughly 11% of which are singletons. As to time point: patch test 3, about 24 weeks after DPC sensitization. The treatment is: therapeutic diphenylcyclopropenone sensitization with weekly scalp DPC. The sample consisted of whole blood, taken in connection with sensitization to the hapten diphenylcyclopropenone (DPC). The receptor set was obtained from a woman aged 30 to 39 with alopecia areata. Some clones in this sample may be carry-over from other donors' samples.

V and J are TRBV4-3 and TRBJ1-4; 9 bases are shared with TRBD1. Germline V gives CDR1 LGHNA, CDR2 YSLEER. CDR3 length: 18 amino acids. V lost 3 bases to trimming and J lost 6 bases; unmatched junction nucleotides: 14. The CDR3 DNA follows: TGCGCCAGCAGCCAGTCATTTACTTCCCGGGACAGGGATGAAAAACTGTTTTTT. This encodes CASSQSFTSRDRDEKLFF.

The V and J genes are TRBV7-9 and TRBJ2-2, with D unresolved. CDR1 and CDR2 (germline): SEHNR, FQNEAQ (reference sequence). The CDR3 is made up of 15 amino acids. Trimming shortened V by 3 bases and J by 3 bases, and 11 bases separated the two germline ends. The CDR3 nucleotides read TGTGCCAGCAGCTTTACGGCAGGACACACCGGGGAGCTGTTTTTT. It translates to CASSFTAGHTGELFF.

This clonotype was counted many times. V is TRBV7-9 and J is TRBJ1-1; D ambiguous. The germline CDR1 and CDR2 sequences are SEHNR and FQNEAQ (reference sequence). This CDR3 spans 13 amino acids. The V and J ends lost 3 bases and 1 base respectively, with 6 bases between them. CDR3 sequence (DNA): TGTGCCAGCAGCTTGCTAGGGAACACTGAAGCTTTCTTT. Amino acid sequence: CASSLLGNTEAFF.

There are many counts of this clonotype. The chain joins TRBV6-5 to TRBJ1-1, with D maybe TRBD1 (5 bases). V lost 6 bases and J 1 base, leaving 12 bases between the germline ends. The germline gives CDR1 MNHEY, CDR2 SVGAGI. CDR3 length: 14 residues. The CDR3 sequence is CASRARQTNTEAFF. DNA of the CDR3: TGTGCCAGCAGGGCGAGACAGACGAACACTGAAGCTTTCTTT.

The chain has TRBV30 and TRBJ1-2; D gene unclear. The V gene's germline CDR1 is GTSNPN and CDR2 SVGIG (reference sequence). This CDR3 contains 13 residues. V shed 3 bases and J shed 4 bases, with 12 bases lying between them. The CDR3: CAWSPPGGYGYTF. Here the CDR3 DNA reads TGTGCCTGGAGCCCACCGGGTGGCTATGGCTACACCTTC.

V is TRBV29-1 and J is TRBJ2-5; TRBD1 matches 8 bases. Germline trimming cut 7 bases from V and 1 base from J; bases unmatched to any gene: 2. The CDR3 contains 12 residues. Germline-derived CDR1 and CDR2 are SQVTM and ANQGSEA. The DNA of the CDR3 is TGCAGCGCGGGACAGGTCCAAGAGACCCAGTACTTC. This encodes CSAGQVQETQYF.

This chain joins TRBV29-1 and TRBJ1-2; no firm D call. There are 12 residues in the CDR3. V lost 6 bases and J lost 6, with 14 bases in between. Germline V CDR1 and CDR2: SQVTM, ANQGSEA. Written as DNA, the CDR3 is TGCAGCGTGACGACGGGAAGGGATGGCTACACCTTC. As protein: CSVTTGRDGYTF.

This clonotype was seen repeatedly, ten times or more. V and J are TRBV5-4 and TRBJ2-7; the D gene is possibly TRBD2 (5 bases). Trimming took off 4 bases at V and 4 bases at J, with 18 bases between the two ends. CDR1 and CDR2 (germline): SGHNT, YYREEE (reference sequence). The CDR3 loop spans 15 amino acids. Here the CDR3 DNA reads TGTGCCAGCAGCCGAGGGAGAACCCTGGGGTACGAGCAGTACTTC. Encoded protein: CASSRGRTLGYEQYF.

The chain uses TRBV6-5 and TRBJ1-2; maybe TRBD1 (6 bases). Trimming took off 7 bases at V and 3 bases at J, with 18 bases between the two ends. The CDR3 totals 15 residues. The germline gives CDR1 MNHEY, CDR2 SVGAGI. The chain's CDR3 is CASKQAGGRDYGYTF. The CDR3 nucleotides read TGTGCCAGCAAACAAGCGGGGGGGCGCGACTATGGCTACACCTTC.

The V and J genes are TRBV3-1 and TRBJ1-1, with D hard to call. The CDR3 loop spans 13 amino acids. Germline V gene sequence: CDR1 LGHDT, CDR2 YNNKEL (reference sequence). Trimming removed 3 bases from V and 4 bases from J, with 9 bases in between. In DNA, the CDR3 is TGTGCCAGCAGCCAGGGAGGGAGCACTGAAGCTTTCTTT. Residues: CASSQGGSTEAFF.

The chain recombines TRBV6-2 or TRBV6-3 with TRBJ1-2; 8 nucleotides match TRBD1. CDR3 length equals 13 residues. Germline trimming cut 2 bases from V and 14 bases from J; bases unmatched to any gene: 10. CDR1 MNHEY and CDR2 SVGEGT come from the germline V gene. The DNA of the CDR3 is TGTGCCAGCAGTTACCGGACCAGGGGGCCCGATACCTTC. This encodes CASSYRTRGPDTF.

The rearrangement links TRBV6-1 to TRBJ2-1; tentatively, D is TRBD1 (6 bases). The V gene lost 6 bases and the J gene lost 9 bases, with 15 bases spanning the gap. This CDR3 has 13 residues. CDR1 and CDR2 from the germline V gene are MNHNS and SASEGT. For the CDR3, the DNA is TGTGCCAGCAGGACAGGAGGAGAGGGTGAGCAGTTCTTC. Its translation is CASRTGGEGEQFF.

This clonotype has more than one count but fewer than ten. V is TRBV19 and J is TRBJ2-4, with D tentatively TRBD2 (5 bases). The CDR3 runs to 16 residues. Trimming took off 5 bases at V and 0 bases at J, with 14 bases between the two ends. Germline assignment: CDR1 LNHDA and CDR2 SQIVND (reference sequence). In nucleotides, the CDR3 is TGTGCCAGTAGTCGTTCCAGCGGAGTAGCCAAAAACATTCAGTACTTC. It translates to CASSRSSGVAKNIQYF.

V is TRBV12-3 or TRBV12-4 and J is TRBJ1-1; D uncertain. The germline V and J ends were trimmed by 7 bases and 6 bases, with 18 bases remaining between them. This CDR3 region has 14 residues. The CDR3 loop is CASTSGVVSAEAFF. In DNA, the CDR3 is TGTGCCAGCACCTCCGGGGTAGTAAGCGCTGAAGCTTTCTTT.

This clonotype was seen more than once but under ten times. The chain uses TRBV2 and TRBJ1-2, with D possibly TRBD1 on 5 matching bases. The CDR3 extends over 13 amino acids. Germline V gives CDR1 SNHLY, CDR2 FYNNEI. Trimming shortened V by 8 bases and J by 8 bases, and 18 bases separated the two germline ends. CDR3 sequence reads: CASGDWRTWGYTF. The CDR3 DNA reads as TGTGCCAGCGGGGACTGGAGGACGTGGGGCTACACCTTC.

This clonotype occurred many times. The chain has TRBV29-1 and TRBJ2-5, with TRBD2 matching 7 bases. J gave up 1 base and V 6 bases, and 8 bases lay outside the gene matches. The CDR3 has 14 amino acids. Germline lookup yields CDR1 SQVTM and CDR2 ANQGSEA. CDR3 residues: CSVPRRGSQETQYF. The CDR3 nucleotides read TGCAGCGTCCCACGTCGCGGGAGCCAAGAGACCCAGTACTTC.

This clonotype was seen only a few times. The V call is TRBV29-1, the J call TRBJ2-1; possible D gene TRBD2, 5 bases. The CDR3 consists of 14 residues. Trimming removed 4 bases at V and 1 base at J, with 11 bases between. The V gene's germline CDR1 is SQVTM and CDR2 ANQGSEA. CDR3 sequence: CSVAPGLSYNEQFF. The CDR3 DNA sequence: TGCAGCGTTGCCCCGGGATTATCCTACAATGAGCAGTTCTTC.

This clonotype showed up just a few times. The chain carries TRBV29-1 and TRBJ2-1; 8 bases align to TRBD1. Trimming cost V 5 bases and J 6 bases; bases outside gene matches: 6. Germline CDR1 and CDR2: SQVTM and ANQGSEA. The CDR3 consists of 13 residues. The chain's CDR3 is CSVRRQGTNEQFF. CDR3 DNA sequence: TGCAGCGTTCGCCGACAGGGGACCAATGAGCAGTTCTTC.

A word on this clonotype: One end of the junction fails to match germline, which may point to a read error. The chain is built from TRBV5-6 and TRBJ2-3; D unclear. Per the germline V gene, CDR1 is SGHDT and CDR2 is YYEEEE. The CDR3 has 15 amino acids. This CDR3 is CANSLPRSSTDTQYF. CDR3 nucleotides: TGTGCCAACAGCTTGCCCAGGTCTAGCACAGATACGCAGTATTTT.

This clonotype was detected many times. This sequence joins TRBV4-2 and TRBJ2-3; TRBD2 matches 7 bases. The CDR3 is 15 residues long. Germline CDR1 reads LGHNA; CDR2 reads YNFKEQ. J lost 4 bases, V lost 1 base, and 5 bases had no gene match. CDR3 sequence reads: CASSQAPSGSDTQYF. CDR3 coding DNA: TGTGCCAGCAGCCAAGCCCCTAGCGGTTCAGATACGCAGTATTTT.

This clonotype occurred a few times. This CDR3 reads CSARDGAPDDEQFF. CDR3 bases: TGCAGTGCTAGAGACGGGGCCCCAGACGATGAGCAGTTCTTC. The chain has TRBV20-1 and TRBJ2-1; D could derive from TRBD1 or TRBD2 (5 bases each). The V end lost 0 bases, the J end lost 8 bases, and 14 bases lay between the germline ends. Germline V lookup: CDR1 DFQATT, CDR2 SNEGSKA (reference sequence). This CDR3 has 14 amino acids.

The chain joins TRBV11-3 to TRBJ2-1; 7 bases are shared with TRBD2. In germline, CDR1 is SGHNT, CDR2 YENEEA. V shed 1 base and J 8 bases; nucleotides not matched to a gene: 11. The CDR3 has 16 amino acids. CDR3 bases: TGTGCCAGCAGCTTAGGTAGCGGGCCGGGCGAGGATGAGCAGTTCTTC. It specifies CASSLGSGPGEDEQFF.

This clonotype was seen just once. The genes are TRBV5-1 and TRBJ2-7; D uncertain. The CDR3 runs to 14 residues. Germline CDR1 SGHRS, CDR2 YFSETQ. Trimming took 0 bases from V and 1 from J, leaving 8 bases between them. In nucleotides, the CDR3 is TGCGCCAGCAGCTTGGAGGTGGGTTCCTACGAGCAGTACTTC. Its protein product is CASSLEVGSYEQYF.

This clonotype has only a few counts. The chain is built from TRBV5-4 and TRBJ2-3; possibly TRBD2 for D (6 bases). The CDR3 covers 16 residues. The ends were cut back, 4 bases at V and 1 base at J, with 16 bases in the middle. Germline CDR1 is SGHNT and CDR2 is YYREEE (reference sequence). DNA for the CDR3: TGTGCCAGCAGCCGGGACGTTAGCGGCCGCACAGATACGCAGTATTTT. It encodes CASSRDVSGRTDTQYF.

The sample holds a few counts of this clonotype. The rearrangement joins TRBV6-5 to TRBJ1-1; possible D gene TRBD1, 6 bases. Germline lookup yields CDR1 MNHEY and CDR2 SVGAGI. V dropped 0 bases and J dropped 5 bases, with 13 bases sitting between them. This CDR3 has 15 residues. CDR3 bases: TGTGCCAGCAGTTACTCAGGGGGGGCCGTAACTGAAGCTTTCTTT. Translation: CASSYSGGAVTEAFF.